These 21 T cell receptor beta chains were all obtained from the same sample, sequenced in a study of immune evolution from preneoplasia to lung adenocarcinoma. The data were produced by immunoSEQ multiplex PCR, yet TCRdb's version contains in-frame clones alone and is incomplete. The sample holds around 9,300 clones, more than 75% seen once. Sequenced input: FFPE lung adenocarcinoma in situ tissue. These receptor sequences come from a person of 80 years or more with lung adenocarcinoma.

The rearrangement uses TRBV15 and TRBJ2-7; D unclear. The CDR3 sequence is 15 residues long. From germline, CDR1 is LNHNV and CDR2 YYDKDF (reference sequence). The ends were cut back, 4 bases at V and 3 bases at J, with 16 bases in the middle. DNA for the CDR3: TGTGCCACCAGCATGGCCCCCGGTGGAGTCTACGAGCAGTACTTC. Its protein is CATSMAPGGVYEQYF.

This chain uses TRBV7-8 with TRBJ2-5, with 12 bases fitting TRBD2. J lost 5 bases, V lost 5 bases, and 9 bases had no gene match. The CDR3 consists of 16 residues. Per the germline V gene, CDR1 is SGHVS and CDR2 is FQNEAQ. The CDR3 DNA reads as TGTGCCAGCAGCGGCCGGACTAGCGGGGCTGGGGAGACCCAGTACTTC. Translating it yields CASSGRTSGAGETQYF.

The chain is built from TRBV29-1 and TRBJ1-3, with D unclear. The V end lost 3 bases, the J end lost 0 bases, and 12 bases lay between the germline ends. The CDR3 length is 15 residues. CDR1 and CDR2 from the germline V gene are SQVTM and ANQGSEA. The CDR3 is CSVEGRTSSGNTIYF. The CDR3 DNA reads TGCAGCGTTGAGGGCAGGACCTCCTCTGGAAACACCATATATTTT.

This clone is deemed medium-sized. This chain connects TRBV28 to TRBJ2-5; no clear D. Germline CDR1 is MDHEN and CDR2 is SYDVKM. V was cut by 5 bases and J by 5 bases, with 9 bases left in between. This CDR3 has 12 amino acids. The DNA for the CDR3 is TGTGCCAGCAGTCTCCTCTTGGAGACCCAGTACTTC. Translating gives CASSLLLETQYF.

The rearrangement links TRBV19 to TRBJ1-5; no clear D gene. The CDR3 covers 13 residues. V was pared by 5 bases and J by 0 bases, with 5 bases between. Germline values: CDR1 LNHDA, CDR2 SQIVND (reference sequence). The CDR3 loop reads CASSSNSNQPQHF. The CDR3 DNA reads TGTGCCAGTAGTTCCAATAGCAATCAGCCCCAGCATTTT.

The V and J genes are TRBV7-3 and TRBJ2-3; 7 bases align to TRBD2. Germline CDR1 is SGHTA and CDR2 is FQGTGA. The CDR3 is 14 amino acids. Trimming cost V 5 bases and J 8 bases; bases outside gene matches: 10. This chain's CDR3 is CASSPGLVGATQYF. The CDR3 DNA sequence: TGTGCCAGCAGCCCCGGACTAGTTGGTGCTACGCAGTATTTT.

CDR3 sequence: CASSSGPIYGYTF. In DNA, the CDR3 is TGTGCCAGCAGTTCAGGGCCGATCTATGGCTACACCTTC. This chain uses TRBV6-5 with TRBJ1-2, with D perhaps TRBD1 (5 bases). The CDR3 extends over 13 amino acids. Germline CDR1 and CDR2: MNHEY and SVGAGI. With 4 bases removed from V and 4 bases from J, the gap between germline ends came to 10 bases.

CDR3 coding DNA: TGTGCCAGCAGTGTGGCTGGGGGCAATCAGCCCCAGCATTTT. As protein: CASSVAGGNQPQHF. V is TRBV2 and J is TRBJ1-5; D not resolved. CDR1 and CDR2 from the germline V gene are SNHLY and FYNNEI. CDR3 length: 14 amino acids. Between the trimmed V and J ends, which lost 4 bases and 2 bases, there was a span of 9 bases.

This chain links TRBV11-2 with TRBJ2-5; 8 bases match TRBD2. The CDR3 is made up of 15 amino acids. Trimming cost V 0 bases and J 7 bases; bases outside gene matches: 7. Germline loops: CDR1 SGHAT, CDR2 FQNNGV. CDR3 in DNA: TGTGCCAGCAGCTTAGAGGTAGCGGGGCCGAGGACCCAGTACTTC. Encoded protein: CASSLEVAGPRTQYF.

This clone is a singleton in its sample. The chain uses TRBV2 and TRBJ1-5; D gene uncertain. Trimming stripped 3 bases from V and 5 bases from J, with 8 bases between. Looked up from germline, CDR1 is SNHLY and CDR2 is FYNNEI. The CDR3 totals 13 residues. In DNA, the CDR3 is TGTGCCAGCAGTGAGGGGTTTTATCAGCCCCAGCATTTT. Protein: CASSEGFYQPQHF.

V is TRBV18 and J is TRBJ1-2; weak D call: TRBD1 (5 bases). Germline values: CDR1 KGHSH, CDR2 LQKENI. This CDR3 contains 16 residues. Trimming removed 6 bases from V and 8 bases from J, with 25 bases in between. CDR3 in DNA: TGTGCCAGCTCGTCGACCGAGCAAGGTTTCAAGGGGGGCTACACCTTC. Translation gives CASSSTEQGFKGGYTF.

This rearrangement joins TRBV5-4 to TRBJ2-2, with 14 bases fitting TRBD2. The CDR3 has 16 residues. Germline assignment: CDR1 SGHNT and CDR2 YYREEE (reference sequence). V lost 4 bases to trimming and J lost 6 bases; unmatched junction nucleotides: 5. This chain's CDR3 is CASSAGLAGVSGELFF. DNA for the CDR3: TGTGCCAGCAGCGCGGGACTAGCGGGGGTATCCGGGGAGCTGTTTTTT.

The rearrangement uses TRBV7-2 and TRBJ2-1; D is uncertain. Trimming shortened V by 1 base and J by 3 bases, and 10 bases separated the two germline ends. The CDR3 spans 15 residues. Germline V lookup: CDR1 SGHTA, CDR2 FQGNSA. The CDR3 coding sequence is TGTGCCAGCAGCTTAGACTTCTCGGGCTACAATGAGCAGTTCTTC. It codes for CASSLDFSGYNEQFF.

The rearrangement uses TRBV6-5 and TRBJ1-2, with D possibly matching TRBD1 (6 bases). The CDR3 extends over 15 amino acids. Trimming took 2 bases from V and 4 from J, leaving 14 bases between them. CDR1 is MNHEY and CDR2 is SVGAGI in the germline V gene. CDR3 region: CASSYALQGVYGYTF. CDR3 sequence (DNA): TGTGCCAGCAGTTACGCGCTACAGGGAGTCTATGGCTACACCTTC.

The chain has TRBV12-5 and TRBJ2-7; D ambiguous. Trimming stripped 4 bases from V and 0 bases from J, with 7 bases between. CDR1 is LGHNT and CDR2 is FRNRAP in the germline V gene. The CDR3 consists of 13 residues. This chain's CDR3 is CASGSPRSYEQYF. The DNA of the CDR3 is TGTGCTAGTGGTTCCCCCCGCTCCTACGAGCAGTACTTC.

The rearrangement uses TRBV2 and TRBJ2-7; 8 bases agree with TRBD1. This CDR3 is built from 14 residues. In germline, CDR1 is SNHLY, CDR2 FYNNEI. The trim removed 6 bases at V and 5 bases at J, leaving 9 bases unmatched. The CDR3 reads CASSPTGAPHEQYF. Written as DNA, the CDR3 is TGTGCCAGCAGCCCGACAGGGGCGCCCCACGAGCAGTACTTC.

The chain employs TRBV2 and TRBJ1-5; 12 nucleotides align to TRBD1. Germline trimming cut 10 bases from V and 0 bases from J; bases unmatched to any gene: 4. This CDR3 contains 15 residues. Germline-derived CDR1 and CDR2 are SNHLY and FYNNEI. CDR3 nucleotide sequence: TGTGCCACCGGGACAGGGGGCCATAGCAATCAGCCCCAGCATTTT. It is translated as CATGTGGHSNQPQHF.

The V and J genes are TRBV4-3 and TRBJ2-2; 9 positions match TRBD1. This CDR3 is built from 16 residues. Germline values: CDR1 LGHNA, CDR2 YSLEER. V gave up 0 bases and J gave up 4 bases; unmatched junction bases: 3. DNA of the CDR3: TGCGCCAGCAGCCAAGACTGGACAGGGGTCACCGGGGAGCTGTTTTTT. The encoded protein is CASSQDWTGVTGELFF.

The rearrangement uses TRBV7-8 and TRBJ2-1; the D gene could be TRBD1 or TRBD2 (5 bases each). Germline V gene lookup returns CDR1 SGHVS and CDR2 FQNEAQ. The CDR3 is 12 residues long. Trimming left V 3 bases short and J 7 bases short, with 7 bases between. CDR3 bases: TGTGCCAGCAGCTTGTGGGGGAATGAGCAGTTCTTC. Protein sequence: CASSLWGNEQFF.

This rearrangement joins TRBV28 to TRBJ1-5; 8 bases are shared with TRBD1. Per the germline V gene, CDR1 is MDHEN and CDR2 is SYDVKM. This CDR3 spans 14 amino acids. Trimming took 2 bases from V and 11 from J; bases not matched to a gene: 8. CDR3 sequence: CASSLDRGQFAQHF. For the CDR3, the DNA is TGTGCCAGCAGTTTAGACAGGGGCCAGTTCGCCCAGCATTTT.

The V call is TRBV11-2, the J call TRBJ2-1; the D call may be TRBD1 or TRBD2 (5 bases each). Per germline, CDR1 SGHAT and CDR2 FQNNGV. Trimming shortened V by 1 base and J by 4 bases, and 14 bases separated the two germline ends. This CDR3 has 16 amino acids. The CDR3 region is CASSLGIGDPYNEQFF. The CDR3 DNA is TGTGCCAGCAGCTTAGGTATAGGGGACCCATACAATGAGCAGTTCTTC.